This T cell receptor (beta chain) was documented in a study of OX40 agonist ivuxolimab in advanced cancers. Study-level points and caveats: Blood T cells, both CD4+ and CD8+, expanded clonally by week 6 at 0.1 to 3.0 mg/kg.

Repertoires were generated with immunoSEQ multiplex PCR, while TCRdb's copy carries only in-frame clones and drops some. The data contain roughly 100,000 clones, about nine tenths of them singletons. There are 16 residues in the CDR3. Germline V gives CDR1 SGHDN, CDR2 FVKESK. The V and J ends lost 4 bases and 1 base respectively, with 16 bases between them. This clone has a handful of counts. The antigen is unknown. This chain connects TRBV14 to TRBJ1-1; D possibly corresponds to TRBD1 (5 bases). The receptor's source is an adult with an advanced solid tumor such as melanoma, head and neck, liver or kidney cancer. This specimen consisted of CD4+ or CD8+ T cells sorted from blood, obtained in a trial of the OX40 agonist ivuxolimab. This CDR3 is CASSPPPRGSNTEAFF. Written as DNA, the CDR3 is TGTGCCAGCAGCCCTCCCCCGCGGGGCTCGAACACTGAAGCTTTCTTT.